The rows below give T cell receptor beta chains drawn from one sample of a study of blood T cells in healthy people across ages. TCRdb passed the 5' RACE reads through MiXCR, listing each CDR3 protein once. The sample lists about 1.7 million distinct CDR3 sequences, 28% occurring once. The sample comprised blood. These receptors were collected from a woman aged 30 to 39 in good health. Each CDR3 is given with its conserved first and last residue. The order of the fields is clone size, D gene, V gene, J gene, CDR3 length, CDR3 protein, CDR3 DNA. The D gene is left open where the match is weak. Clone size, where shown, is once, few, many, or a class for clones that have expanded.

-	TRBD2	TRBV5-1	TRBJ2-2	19	CASSPEGTSGRVNTGELFF	TGCGCCAGCAGCCCCGAAGGGACTAGCGGGAGAGTTAACACCGGGGAGCTGTTTTTT
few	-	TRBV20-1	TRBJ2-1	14	CSARDGRGYNEQFF	TGCAGTGCTAGGGACGGTAGAGGATACAATGAGCAGTTCTTC
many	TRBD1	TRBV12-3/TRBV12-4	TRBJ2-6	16	CASSLDRGAGANVLTF	TGTGCCAGCAGTCTGGACAGGGGGGCTGGGGCCAACGTCCTGACTTTC
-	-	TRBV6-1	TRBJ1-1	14	CASSERGGSTEAFF	TGTGCCAGCAGTGAAAGGGGGGGGAGCACTGAAGCTTTCTTT
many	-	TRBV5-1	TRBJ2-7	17	CASSPSFASALSYEQYF	TGCGCCAGCAGCCCAAGTTTCGCTAGCGCCCTCTCCTACGAGCAGTACTTC
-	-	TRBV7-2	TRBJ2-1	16	CASSLGTGRDFGEQFF	TGTGCCAGCAGCTTAGGGACCGGGAGAGATTTTGGTGAGCAGTTCTTC
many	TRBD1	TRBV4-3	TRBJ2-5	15	CASSQEGTGVETQYF	TGCGCCAGCAGCCAAGAGGGGACAGGGGTTGAGACCCAGTACTTC
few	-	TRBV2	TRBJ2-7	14	CASRAKGGTYEQYF	TGTGCCAGCAGGGCTAAGGGAGGTACCTACGAGCAGTACTTC
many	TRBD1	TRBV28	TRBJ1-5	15	CASSFTGARNQPQHF	TGTGCCAGCAGTTTTACAGGGGCACGCAATCAGCCCCAGCATTTT
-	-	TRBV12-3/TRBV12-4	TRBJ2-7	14	CASSLQGIGVEQYF	TGTGCCAGCAGTTTACAGGGGATAGGTGTTGAGCAGTACTTC
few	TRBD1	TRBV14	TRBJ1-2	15	CASSDDQGANYGYTF	TGTGCCAGCAGCGACGATCAGGGGGCGAACTATGGCTACACCTTC
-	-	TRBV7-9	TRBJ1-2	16	CASSLIMESPNYGYTF	TGTGCCAGCAGCTTAATCATGGAGTCGCCTAACTATGGCTACACCTTC
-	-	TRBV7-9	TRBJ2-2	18	CASSRHVTGTQITGELFF	TGTGCCAGCAGCCGGCACGTAACCGGGACCCAGATCACCGGGGAGCTGTTTTTT
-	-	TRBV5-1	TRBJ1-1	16	CASSLDTGLTGTEAFF	TGCGCCAGCAGCTTGGATACAGGCCTAACGGGCACTGAAGCTTTCTTT
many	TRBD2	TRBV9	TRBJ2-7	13	CASRASGSGEQYF	TGTGCCAGCAGAGCTAGCGGGTCGGGAGAGCAGTACTTC
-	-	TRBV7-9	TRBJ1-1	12	CASSLAREEAFF	TGTGCCAGCAGCTTAGCCCGTGAGGAAGCTTTCTTT
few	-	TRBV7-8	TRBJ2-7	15	CASSLLLGFADEQYF	TGTGCCAGCAGCTTACTACTCGGGTTTGCAGACGAGCAGTACTTC
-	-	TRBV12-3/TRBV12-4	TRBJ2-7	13	CASSFVGTGEQYF	TGTGCCAGCAGTTTTGTGGGAACGGGCGAGCAGTACTTC
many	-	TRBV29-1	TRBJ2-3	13	CSVSTTSTDTQYF	TGCAGCGTCTCGACGACTAGCACAGATACGCAGTATTTT
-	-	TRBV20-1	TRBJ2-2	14	CSARQGPLTGELFF	TGCAGTGCTAGGCAGGGTCCGCTCACCGGGGAGCTGTTTTTT
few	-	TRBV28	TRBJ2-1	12	CASSLSTGKQFF	TGTGCCAGCAGTTTATCCACGGGGAAGCAGTTCTTC
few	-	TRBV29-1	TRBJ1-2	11	CSVWGWDGYTF	TGCAGCGTCTGGGGGTGGGATGGCTACACCTTC
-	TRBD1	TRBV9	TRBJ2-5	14	CASSRTGNGETQYF	TGTGCCAGCAGCCGGACAGGGAATGGTGAGACCCAGTACTTC
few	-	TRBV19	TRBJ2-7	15	CASSITAASSYEQYF	TGTGCCAGTAGTATAACAGCGGCGAGCTCCTACGAGCAGTACTTC
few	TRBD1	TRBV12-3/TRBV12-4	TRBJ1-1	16	CASSRTGGGLNTEAFF	TGTGCCAGCTCCCGGACAGGGGGAGGCTTGAACACTGAAGCTTTCTTT
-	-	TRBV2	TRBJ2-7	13	CASSPRTSDEQYF	TGTGCCAGCAGTCCTAGGACCTCCGACGAGCAGTACTTC
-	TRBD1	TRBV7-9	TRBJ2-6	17	CASRPLLDRAGANVLTF	TGTGCCAGCAGACCCCTCCTCGACAGGGCTGGGGCCAACGTCCTGACTTTC
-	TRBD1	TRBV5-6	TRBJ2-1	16	CASSLAPTGAYNEQFF	TGTGCCAGCAGCTTGGCCCCTACAGGGGCCTACAATGAGCAGTTCTTC
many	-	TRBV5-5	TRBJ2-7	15	CASSVRDQTGLAQYF	TGTGCCAGCAGCGTCCGGGACCAAACGGGGTTGGCGCAGTACTTC
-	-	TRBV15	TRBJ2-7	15	CATSREVATYNEQYF	TGTGCCACCAGCAGAGAAGTAGCTACCTACAATGAGCAGTACTTC
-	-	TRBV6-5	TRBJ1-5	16	CASSYSAGGAGQPQHF	TGTGCCAGCAGTTACAGCGCAGGCGGTGCCGGTCAGCCCCAGCATTTT
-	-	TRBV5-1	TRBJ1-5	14	CASSYGGSGQPQHF	TGCGCCAGTAGCTATGGGGGGTCGGGTCAGCCCCAGCATTTT
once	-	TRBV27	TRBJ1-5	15	CASSFKPYSNQPQHF	TGTGCCAGCAGTTTCAAACCATATAGCAATCAGCCCCAGCATTTT
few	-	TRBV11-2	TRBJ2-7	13	CASRSIQVYEQYF	TGTGCCAGCAGATCCATACAGGTCTACGAGCAGTACTTC
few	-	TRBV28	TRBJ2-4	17	CASSSLPRGAAKNIQYF	TGTGCCAGCAGTTCGCTTCCCCGAGGGGCAGCCAAAAACATTCAGTACTTC
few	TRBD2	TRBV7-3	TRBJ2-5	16	CASSLSSSGGAETQYF	TGTGCCAGCAGCTTAAGTTCTAGCGGGGGGGCAGAGACCCAGTACTTC
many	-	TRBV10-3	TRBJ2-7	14	CAIKTPDHSYEQYF	TGTGCCATCAAGACCCCAGACCACTCCTACGAGCAGTACTTC
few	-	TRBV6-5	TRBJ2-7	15	CASSIGPARDYEQYF	TGTGCCAGCAGTATTGGACCAGCGAGGGACTACGAGCAGTACTTC
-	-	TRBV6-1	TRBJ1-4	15	CASSEDVSTNEKLFF	TGTGCCAGCAGTGAGGACGTTTCAACTAATGAAAAACTGTTTTTT
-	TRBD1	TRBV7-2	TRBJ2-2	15	CASSLDREYTGELFF	TGTGCCAGCAGCTTGGACAGGGAGTACACCGGGGAGCTGTTTTTT
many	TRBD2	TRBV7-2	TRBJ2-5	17	CASSRTGTSFGRETQYF	TGTGCCAGCAGCCGAACCGGGACTAGCTTTGGACGGGAGACCCAGTACTTC
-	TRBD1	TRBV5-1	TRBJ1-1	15	CASSTLQGANTEAFF	TGCGCCAGCAGCACGTTACAGGGGGCGAACACTGAAGCTTTCTTT
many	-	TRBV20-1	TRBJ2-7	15	CSARPTRGSPYEQYF	TGCAGTGCTAGACCCACGCGGGGATCGCCCTACGAGCAGTACTTC
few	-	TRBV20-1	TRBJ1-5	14	CSARGGWDNGPQHF	TGCAGTGCTAGAGGGGGGTGGGACAATGGGCCCCAGCATTTT
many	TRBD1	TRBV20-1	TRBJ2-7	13	CSATGQGLWEQYF	TGCAGTGCTACCGGACAGGGTCTATGGGAGCAGTACTTC
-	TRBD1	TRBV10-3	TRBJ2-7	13	CAISLTGNYEQYF	TGTGCCATCAGCCTGACAGGGAACTACGAGCAGTACTTC
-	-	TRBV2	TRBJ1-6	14	CASSDRGSNSPLHF	TGTGCCAGCAGTGACAGGGGTTCCAATTCACCCCTCCACTTT
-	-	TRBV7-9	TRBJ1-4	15	CASSALRQPDEKLFF	TGTGCCAGCAGCGCCCTGAGACAGCCGGATGAAAAACTGTTTTTT
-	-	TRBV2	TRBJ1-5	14	CASSEWLQNQPQHF	TGTGCCAGCAGTGAATGGTTGCAAAATCAGCCCCAGCATTTT
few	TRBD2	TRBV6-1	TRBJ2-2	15	CASRPGLADTGELFF	TGTGCCAGCAGGCCGGGACTAGCGGATACCGGGGAGCTGTTTTTT
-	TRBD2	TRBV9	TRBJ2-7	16	CASSVGSLASLYEQYF	TGTGCCAGCAGCGTAGGATCACTAGCGTCTCTCTACGAGCAGTACTTC
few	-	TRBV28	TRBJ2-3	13	CASYSGPVGEPYF	TGTGCCAGCTACTCGGGGCCAGTAGGGGAACCGTATTTT
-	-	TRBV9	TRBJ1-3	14	CAGSVESIGNTIYF	TGTGCCGGCAGCGTAGAAAGTATTGGAAACACCATATATTTT
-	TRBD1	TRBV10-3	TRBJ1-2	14	CAIREEGQGDGYTF	TGTGCCATCAGGGAAGAGGGACAGGGCGATGGCTACACCTTC
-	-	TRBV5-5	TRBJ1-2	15	CASSLGPTGRGDYTF	TGTGCCAGCAGCTTGGGACCGACGGGACGGGGGGACTACACCTTC
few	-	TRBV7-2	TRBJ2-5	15	CASSLWGGIGETQYF	TGTGCCAGCAGCTTATGGGGCGGGATAGGAGAGACCCAGTACTTC
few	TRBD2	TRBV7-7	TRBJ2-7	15	CANSPGGGPVYEQYF	TGTGCCAACAGCCCCGGCGGGGGGCCCGTATACGAGCAGTACTTC
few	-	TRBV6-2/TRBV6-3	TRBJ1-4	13	CASTLRGHEKLFF	TGTGCCAGCACGTTGCGGGGGCACGAAAAACTGTTTTTT
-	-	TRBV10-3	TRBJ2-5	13	CAISERAEAEQYF	TGCGCCATCAGTGAAAGGGCGGAAGCAGAGCAGTACTTC